This T cell receptor (beta chain) was sequenced in a study of cytomegalovirus exposure and HLA in healthy donors. General study points: A later analysis revealed that TCR association rates differed between HLA loci, peaking at DRB1 and bottoming out at HLA-C.

Use of 60 Vbeta and 13 Jbeta primers characterized the PCR. TCRdb's copy holds only in-frame clones and misses some; the assay was immunoSEQ multiplex PCR. Of more than 85,000 clones listed, roughly two thirds are singletons. This clone was recorded only once. Its target is not known. This CDR3 has 15 amino acids. With V trimmed by 0 bases and J by 10 bases, 8 bases remained unmatched. In germline, CDR1 is SGDLS, CDR2 YYNGEE. This clonotype was sampled from a woman in her forties or fifties in good health and CMV-seropositive. The chain carries TRBV9 and TRBJ1-5; 9 bases match TRBD1. The source material was PBMCs. The CDR3 coding sequence is TGTGCCAGCAGCGTAGTGGACAGGGGCGATTCCCCCCAGCATTTT. It codes for CASSVVDRGDSPQHF.